These 17 T cell receptor beta chains were all obtained from the same sample, sequenced in a study of cytomegalovirus exposure and HLA in healthy donors. Use of 60 Vbeta and 13 Jbeta primers characterized the PCR. Libraries were prepared by immunoSEQ multiplex PCR; TCRdb keeps only in-frame clonotypes and omits some of them. The sample holds about 160,000 clones, about 81% seen once. Material: PBMCs. The receptors here all came from a woman in her late teens or twenties in good health and CMV-seronegative.

This chain uses TRBV9 with TRBJ2-3; TRBD2 matches 15 bases. With 1 base clipped from V and 1 base from J, the junction kept 10 bases outside the gene matches. The germline gives CDR1 SGDLS, CDR2 YYNGEE. The CDR3 sequence is 20 residues long. The CDR3 here is CASSVRPGTSGRTRTDTQYF. In DNA, the CDR3 is TGTGCCAGCAGCGTACGACCCGGGACTAGCGGGAGGACTCGCACAGATACGCAGTATTTT.

The chain employs TRBV5-1 and TRBJ2-4, with D maybe TRBD1 (5 bases). The V end lost 2 bases, the J end lost 6 bases, and 18 bases lay between the germline ends. CDR1 is SGHRS, CDR2 YFSETQ, per germline. The CDR3 consists of 16 residues. The CDR3 coding sequence is TGCGCCAGCAGCTTCGATTCAGGGAAAGTGCGAAACATTCAGTACTTC. Its protein is CASSFDSGKVRNIQYF.

The CDR3 loop is CASSFSTGAPEAFF. The CDR3 DNA reads TGTGCCAGCAGTTTTTCCACAGGGGCCCCTGAAGCTTTCTTT. The rearrangement joins TRBV27 to TRBJ1-1, with TRBD1 matching over 7 bases. Germline V gene sequence: CDR1 MNHEY, CDR2 SMNVEV (reference sequence). The length of the CDR3 is 14 residues. V shed 3 bases and J 6 bases; nucleotides not matched to a gene: 7.

The chain uses TRBV6-1 and TRBJ1-2; TRBD1 is a possible D gene (5 bases). CDR3 length: 13 residues. In germline, CDR1 is MNHNS, CDR2 SASEGT. The V end was cut by 7 bases, the J end by 0 bases, with 9 bases between. CDR3 nucleotide sequence: TGTGCCAGCAATCCGGGGGCTAACTATGGCTACACCTTC. Its translation is CASNPGANYGYTF.

The rearrangement links TRBV10-3 to TRBJ2-3; possibly TRBD1 for D (7 bases). Germline CDR1 reads ENHRY; CDR2 reads SYGVKD. V dropped 8 bases and J dropped 5 bases, with 20 bases sitting between them. The CDR3 contains 15 residues. CDR3 bases: TGTGCCATCCGTGGGGGGACAGAGGGTAAAGATACGCAGTATTTT. Encoded protein: CAIRGGTEGKDTQYF.

This chain links TRBV7-2 with TRBJ1-2; 10 bases map to TRBD1. CDR3 length: 15 residues. Germline assignment: CDR1 SGHTA and CDR2 FQGNSA. J was trimmed by 8 bases and V by 5 bases; bases with no gene match: 11. The CDR3 loop is CASSPGSDRGLGYTF. CDR3 DNA: TGTGCCAGCAGCCCTGGCTCAGACAGGGGGCTCGGCTACACCTTC.

This clone was recorded a few times. The chain carries TRBV7-7 and TRBJ2-7; D may be TRBD2 (6 bases). Between the trimmed V and J ends, which lost 5 bases and 6 bases, there was a span of 14 bases. The CDR3 length is 13 residues. Germline lookup yields CDR1 SSHAT and CDR2 FNYEAQ (reference sequence). The chain's CDR3 is CASSPSGGAEQYF. DNA for the CDR3: TGTGCCAGCAGCCCCTCCGGGGGAGCCGAGCAGTACTTC.

This sequence joins TRBV29-1 and TRBJ1-2; 8 bases align to TRBD1. The V and J ends lost 3 bases and 7 bases, in that order; junction bases with no gene match: 7. Germline values: CDR1 SQVTM, CDR2 ANQGSEA. This CDR3 is 13 amino acids long. CDR3 protein: CSVDARGPTGYTF. For the CDR3, the DNA is TGCAGCGTTGATGCCAGGGGGCCGACTGGCTACACCTTC.

The chain employs TRBV4-1 and TRBJ1-1; D might be TRBD1 (6 bases). Germline loops: CDR1 MGHRA, CDR2 YSYEKL. Deletions cut 2 bases from V and 1 base from J, with 11 bases between. The CDR3 runs 15 residues. The CDR3 DNA reads as TGCGCCAGCAGCCAAATAGACAGGCCGAACACTGAAGCTTTCTTT. Amino acids: CASSQIDRPNTEAFF.

This clone has only a few counts. V usage is TRBV11-2 and J usage is TRBJ2-3, with D possibly TRBD2 on 7 matching bases. This CDR3 region has 15 residues. Trimming removed 6 bases at V and 2 bases at J, with 15 bases between. Germline V gives CDR1 SGHAT, CDR2 FQNNGV. In DNA, the CDR3 is TGTGCCAGCAGTCCTGGGGGGGCCTACACAGATACGCAGTATTTT. This gives the protein CASSPGGAYTDTQYF.

V gene TRBV10-3 combines with J gene TRBJ2-5, with TRBD1 matching 9 bases. The J call may be incorrect, as the DNA end agrees better with TRBJ2-7. The CDR3 runs 16 residues. From germline, CDR1 is ENHRY and CDR2 SYGVKD. CDR3 region: CAISESIMTGGDEQYF. The CDR3 DNA follows: TGTGCCATCAGTGAGTCAATTATGACAGGGGGAGACGAGCAGTACTTC.

This clone was seen only a few times. The gene calls are TRBV28 and TRBJ1-2, with D perhaps matching TRBD1 (6 bases). The CDR3 spans 14 residues. CDR1 and CDR2 from the germline V gene are MDHEN and SYDVKM. Trimming removed 10 bases from V and 3 bases from J, with 18 bases in between. CDR3 protein: CATKGGGTDYGYTF. CDR3 DNA sequence: TGTGCCACTAAAGGGGGGGGAACCGACTATGGCTACACCTTC.

The chain is built from TRBV28 and TRBJ2-7, with D unclear. Germline CDR1 is MDHEN and CDR2 is SYDVKM. Trimming left V 10 bases short and J 3 bases short, with 7 bases between. The CDR3 is 10 residues long. This CDR3 is CATQRYEQYF. DNA for the CDR3: TGTGCCACCCAGCGCTACGAGCAGTACTTC.

The chain uses TRBV15 and TRBJ1-1; D unclear. CDR1 is LNHNV and CDR2 is YYDKDF in the germline V gene (reference sequence). Trimming cost V 1 base and J 4 bases, with 13 bases left between them. The CDR3 has 15 residues. CDR3 residues: CATSRVPAVSTEAFF. The DNA of the CDR3 is TGTGCCACCAGCAGAGTTCCTGCCGTGAGCACTGAAGCTTTCTTT.

V and J are TRBV5-4 and TRBJ2-1, with unresolved D. The CDR3 contains 12 residues. The V and J ends lost 1 base and 5 bases respectively, with 4 bases between them. CDR1 SGHNT and CDR2 YYREEE come from the germline V gene (reference sequence). This chain's CDR3 is CASSLTDNEQFF. The DNA of the CDR3 is TGTGCCAGCAGCTTGACAGACAATGAGCAGTTCTTC.

The gene calls are TRBV30 and TRBJ2-5; TRBD2 aligns across 13 bases. The closer fit of TRBJ2-7 to the DNA end suggests the J call may be wrong. The CDR3 extends over 17 amino acids. The germline CDR1 and CDR2 sequences are GTSNPN and SVGIG (reference sequence). The CDR3 here is CAWSVFYGLAGDYEQYF. The CDR3 bases are TGTGCCTGGAGTGTATTCTATGGACTAGCGGGAGACTACGAGCAGTACTTC.

This clone was counted once. The rearrangement uses TRBV5-4 and TRBJ2-1; D remains unclear. The germline V gene has CDR1 SGHNT and CDR2 YYREEE (reference sequence). The CDR3 has 11 amino acids. V gave up 4 bases and J gave up 3 bases, with 2 bases separating them. For the CDR3, the DNA is TGTGCCAGCAGCCACTACAATGAGCAGTTCTTC. This codes for CASSHYNEQFF. The whole variable domain, remainder taken from reference TRBV5-4 and TRBJ2-1, is ETGVTQSPTHLIKTRGQQVTLRCSSQSGHNTVSWYQQALGQGPQFIFQYYREEENGRGNFPPRFSGLQFPNYSSELNVNALELDDSALYLCASSHYNEQFFGPGTRLTVL.